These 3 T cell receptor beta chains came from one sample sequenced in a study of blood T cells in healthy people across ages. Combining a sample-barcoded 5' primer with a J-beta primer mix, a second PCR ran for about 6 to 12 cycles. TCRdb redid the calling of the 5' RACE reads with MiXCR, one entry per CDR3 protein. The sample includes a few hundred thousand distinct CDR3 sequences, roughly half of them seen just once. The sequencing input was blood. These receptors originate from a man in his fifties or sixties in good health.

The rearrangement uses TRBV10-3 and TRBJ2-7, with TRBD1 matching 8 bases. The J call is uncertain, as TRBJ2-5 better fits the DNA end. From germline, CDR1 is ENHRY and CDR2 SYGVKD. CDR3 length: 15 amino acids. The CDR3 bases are TGTGCCATCAGTGAGTCGACAGGGGATGAAGAGACCCAGTACTTC. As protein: CAISESTGDEETQYF.

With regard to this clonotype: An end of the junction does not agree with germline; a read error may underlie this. The CDR3 nucleotides are TGTGCCGGCAGTTTATTGGGCAACAATGAGCAGTTCTTC. It codes for CAGSLLGNNEQFF. The chain carries TRBV27 and TRBJ2-1; D unclear. This CDR3 region has 13 residues. Germline V gives CDR1 MNHEY, CDR2 SMNVEV (reference sequence).

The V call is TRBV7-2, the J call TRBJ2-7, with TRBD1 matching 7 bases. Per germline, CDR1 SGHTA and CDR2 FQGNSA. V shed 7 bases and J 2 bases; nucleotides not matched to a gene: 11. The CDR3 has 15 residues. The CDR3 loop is CASNRDFGTAYEQYF. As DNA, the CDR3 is TGTGCCAGCAACAGAGACTTCGGGACAGCCTACGAGCAGTACTTC.